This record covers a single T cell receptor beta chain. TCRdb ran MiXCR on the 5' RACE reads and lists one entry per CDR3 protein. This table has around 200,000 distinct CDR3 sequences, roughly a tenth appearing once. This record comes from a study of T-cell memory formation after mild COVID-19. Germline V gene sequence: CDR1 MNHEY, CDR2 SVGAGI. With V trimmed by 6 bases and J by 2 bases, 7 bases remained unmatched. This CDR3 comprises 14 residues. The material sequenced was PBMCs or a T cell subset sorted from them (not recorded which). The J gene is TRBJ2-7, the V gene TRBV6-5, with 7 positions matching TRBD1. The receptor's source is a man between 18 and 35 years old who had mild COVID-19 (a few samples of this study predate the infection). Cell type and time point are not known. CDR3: CASRYRDRAYEQYV. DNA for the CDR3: TGTGCCAGCAGGTACCGGGACAGAGCCTACGAGCAGTACGTC.